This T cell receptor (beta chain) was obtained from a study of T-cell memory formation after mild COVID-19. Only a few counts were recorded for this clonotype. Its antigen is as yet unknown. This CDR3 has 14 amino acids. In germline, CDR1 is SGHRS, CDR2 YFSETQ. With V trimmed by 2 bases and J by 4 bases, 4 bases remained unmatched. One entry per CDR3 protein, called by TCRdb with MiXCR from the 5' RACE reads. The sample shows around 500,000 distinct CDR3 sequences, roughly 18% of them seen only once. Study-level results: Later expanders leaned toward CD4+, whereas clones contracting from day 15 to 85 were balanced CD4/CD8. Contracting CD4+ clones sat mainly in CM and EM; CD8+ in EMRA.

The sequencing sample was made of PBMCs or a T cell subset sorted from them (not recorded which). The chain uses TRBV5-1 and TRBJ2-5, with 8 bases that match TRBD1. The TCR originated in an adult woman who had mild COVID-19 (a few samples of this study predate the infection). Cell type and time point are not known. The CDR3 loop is CASSFGRGRETQYF. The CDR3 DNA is TGCGCCAGCAGCTTCGGCAGGGGGCGAGAGACCCAGTACTTC. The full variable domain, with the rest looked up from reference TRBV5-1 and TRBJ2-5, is KAGVTQTPRYLIKTRGQQVTLSCSPISGHRSVSWYQQTPGQGLQFLFEYFSETQRNKGNFPGRFSGRQFSNSRSEMNVSTLELGDSALYLCASSFGRGRETQYFGPGTRLLVL.